The entry below describes one T cell receptor beta chain. V was trimmed by 5 bases and J by 0 bases, leaving 14 bases between them. CDR3 length equals 15 residues. The germline V gene has CDR1 MNHNY and CDR2 SVGAGI (reference sequence). The data originate from a study of CD8 T cells in Susac syndrome. RNA, at about 0.45 to 1 ug, was reverse transcribed with random hexamers. TCRdb re-called the immunoSEQ multiplex PCR reads with MiXCR, one entry per CDR3 protein. The table has about 150,000 distinct CDR3 sequences, approximately 94% seen once; the top ten hold 0.065% to 0.095%. Negative isolation yielded the CD8+ and CD4+ T cells, while FACS enriched the TEMRA cells.

The V call is TRBV6-6, the J call TRBJ2-7; D may be TRBD1 or TRBD2 (6 bases each). The clonotype originates from a human donor with Susac syndrome. Sequencing input: CD4+ T cells from PBMCs. The CDR3 DNA reads as TGTGCCAGCAGTCCCGGGGGCACCAACTCCTACGAGCAGTACTTC. Protein: CASSPGGTNSYEQYF.